What follows are 13 T cell receptor beta chains derived from one specimen sequenced in a study of lymphopenia after photon versus proton radiotherapy. Only in-frame clones appear in the TCRdb table, and some are missing; sequencing was by immunoSEQ multiplex PCR. The table shows tens of thousands of clones, with around 82% occurring only once. This sample comprised peripheral blood, obtained from a patient treated with proton-based radiotherapy. The receptors derive from a woman in her sixties or seventies with pancreatic cancer.

The J gene is TRBJ2-7, the V gene TRBV6-6; possibly TRBD2 for D (7 bases). The V and J ends lost 7 bases and 5 bases respectively, with 24 bases between them. Germline loops: CDR1 MNHNY, CDR2 SVGAGI (reference sequence). The CDR3 is 16 amino acids. CDR3 loop: CASMRGGDMVVHEQYF. The DNA of the CDR3 is TGTGCCAGCATGAGGGGGGGGGACATGGTCGTGCACGAGCAGTACTTC.

V and J are TRBV9 and TRBJ2-1, with no clear D. Germline V gives CDR1 SGDLS, CDR2 YYNGEE. The CDR3 has 17 amino acids. V shed 0 bases and J shed 2 bases, with 15 bases lying between them. This CDR3 reads CASSVVPTGAAYNEQFF. The CDR3 DNA reads as TGTGCCAGCAGCGTAGTCCCCACTGGCGCCGCCTACAATGAGCAGTTCTTC.

This clone was recorded once. This chain joins TRBV19 and TRBJ2-1; the match to TRBD1 covers 9 bases. Germline values: CDR1 LNHDA, CDR2 SQIVND (reference sequence). The CDR3 is made up of 16 amino acids. V shed 6 bases and J 6 bases; nucleotides not matched to a gene: 12. CDR3 residues: CASSPLDRGGGNEQFF. DNA of the CDR3: TGTGCCAGTAGCCCTCTGGACAGGGGAGGGGGCAATGAGCAGTTCTTC.

The J gene is TRBJ2-3, the V gene TRBV7-2; D is undetermined. Trimming cost V 3 bases and J 5 bases, with 12 bases left between them. Germline assignment: CDR1 SGHTA and CDR2 FQGNSA. The CDR3 extends over 14 amino acids. The CDR3 region has the DNA TGTGCCAGCAGCTTGGGATCCACCTTAGATACGCAGTATTTT. Protein: CASSLGSTLDTQYF.

This chain links TRBV7-3 with TRBJ2-2; no clear D gene. The CDR3 is 12 residues long. V was pared by 5 bases and J by 5 bases, with 6 bases between. Germline V gene sequence: CDR1 SGHTA, CDR2 FQGTGA. This CDR3 reads CASSLGTGELFF. CDR3 DNA: TGTGCCAGCAGCCTAGGAACCGGGGAGCTGTTTTTT.

V is TRBV5-8 and J is TRBJ2-6; D uncertain. V dropped 4 bases and J dropped 0 bases, with 17 bases sitting between them. The CDR3 runs to 18 residues. Germline loops: CDR1 SGHTS, CDR2 YDEGEE. In nucleotides, the CDR3 is TGTGCCAGCAGCCCAGGACGGAGCCTCAGCTCTGGGGCCAACGTCCTGACTTTC. Protein sequence: CASSPGRSLSSGANVLTF.

This CDR3 is CASSYRDRPYEQYF. For the CDR3, the DNA is TGTGCCAGCAGCTACCGGGACAGGCCGTACGAGCAGTACTTC. The V call is TRBV5-5, the J call TRBJ2-7; 8 positions match TRBD1. The CDR3 extends over 14 amino acids. Germline V gene data show CDR1 as SGHKS and CDR2 as YYEKEE (reference sequence). The V segment lost 3 bases and the J segment 4 bases; nucleotides outside the gene matches: 6.

The chain couples TRBV6-6 to TRBJ2-7, with 11 bases identical to TRBD2. This CDR3 has 15 residues. Trimming cost V 6 bases and J 2 bases; bases outside gene matches: 6. Per the germline V gene, CDR1 is MNHNY and CDR2 is SVGAGI (reference sequence). Written as DNA, the CDR3 is TGTGCCAGCAGCCAGACTAGCGGGAAACCCTACGAGCAGTACTTC. Amino acids: CASSQTSGKPYEQYF.

V is TRBV19 and J is TRBJ1-2; 9 nucleotides agree with TRBD1. CDR1 is LNHDA, CDR2 SQIVND, per germline (reference sequence). The CDR3 runs 16 residues. V was clipped by 5 bases and J by 3 bases; unmatched bases: 10. The CDR3 DNA follows: TGTGCCAGTAGTCCACAGGGGGCGATCGTTCACTATGGCTACACCTTC. Translation gives CASSPQGAIVHYGYTF.

The chain uses TRBV7-3 and TRBJ2-1, with TRBD2 as a possible D gene (5 bases). Deletions cut 5 bases from V and 6 bases from J, with 17 bases between. CDR3 size: 15 residues. Germline lookup yields CDR1 SGHTA and CDR2 FQGTGA. The CDR3 sequence: CASSHVGGLGNEQFF. CDR3 sequence (DNA): TGTGCCAGCAGCCACGTCGGCGGGTTGGGCAATGAGCAGTTCTTC.

The chain links TRBV5-1 to TRBJ2-5, with 7 nucleotides matching TRBD2. The ends lost 2 bases at V and 1 base at J; junction bases unmatched: 5. This CDR3 has 15 residues. The V gene's germline CDR1 is SGHRS and CDR2 YFSETQ. In DNA, the CDR3 is TGCGCCAGCAGCTTTACGGGAGGAATCCAAGAGACCCAGTACTTC. Its protein is CASSFTGGIQETQYF.

This rearrangement joins TRBV7-8 to TRBJ2-4; D is unclear. Looked up from germline, CDR1 is SGHVS and CDR2 is FQNEAQ. This CDR3 is 16 amino acids long. V was pared by 3 bases and J by 0 bases, with 12 bases between. The CDR3 loop is CASSLPSSGAKNIQYF. DNA for the CDR3: TGTGCCAGCAGCTTGCCGAGCTCTGGAGCCAAAAACATTCAGTACTTC.

The chain joins TRBV2 to TRBJ1-1, with unresolved D. The V end was cut by 4 bases, the J end by 7 bases, with 19 bases between. The CDR3 consists of 15 residues. Germline loops: CDR1 SNHLY, CDR2 FYNNEI. Here the CDR3 reads CASSVFLPDVREAFF. DNA for the CDR3: TGTGCCAGCAGTGTTTTCCTCCCGGACGTACGTGAAGCTTTCTTT.